Only a few counts were recorded for the clone carrying this T cell receptor beta chain. As yet, its antigen is unknown. These data belong to a study of cytomegalovirus exposure and HLA in healthy donors. Notes on the study in general: Donors belonging to an Asian-associated ancestry cluster reportedly showed fewer N-insertions in productive TCRs than the roughly 670-donor mean, according to what a later analysis found. Analysis performed later found roughly 17,000 TCR beta sequences associated with HLA alleles at 0.05 false discovery rate. Later analysis associated a missense DCLRE1C variant with TCR beta V- and J-gene trimming.

V was cut by 0 bases and J by 7 bases, with 16 bases left in between. Germline assignment: CDR1 MNHEY and CDR2 SVGAGI. There are 15 residues in the CDR3. Healthy donors of bone marrow made up the group. The PCR employed 60 Vbeta primers together with 13 Jbeta primers. TCRdb keeps only in-frame clones here, not all; method: immunoSEQ multiplex PCR. The table includes roughly 120,000 clones, approximately 70% detected once. This chain uses TRBV6-5 with TRBJ2-7, with D perhaps matching TRBD1 (6 bases). This receptor was obtained from a man aged 60-69 years in good health and CMV-seropositive. The source material was PBMCs. The CDR3 region is CASSYSGGQGREQYF. In DNA form, the CDR3 reads TGTGCCAGCAGTTACTCCGGCGGGCAGGGGAGAGAGCAGTACTTC.